Below, 14 T cell receptor beta chains from the same sample are listed, as sequenced in a study of CD8 T cells in Susac syndrome. An amount of RNA that ranged from roughly 0.5 to 1 ug was reverse transcribed with random hexamers. From the immunoSEQ multiplex PCR reads, TCRdb called clonotypes with MiXCR, one entry per CDR3 protein. Found here are about 140,000 distinct CDR3 sequences, 94% of them singletons; the top ten hold 0.25% to 0.3%. The sample was CD8+ T cells from PBMCs. The receptors derive from a human donor in good health.

This rearrangement joins TRBV29-1 to TRBJ1-2; TRBD1 matches at 7 bases. The CDR3 loop spans 14 amino acids. Trimming removed 3 bases from V and 4 bases from J; junction bases left unmatched: 8. CDR1 is SQVTM, CDR2 ANQGSEA, per germline. Here the CDR3 DNA reads TGCAGCGTTGATCCCAGGGGGGACGCCTATGGCTACACCTTC. Encoded protein: CSVDPRGDAYGYTF.

The CDR3 protein is CASSDGFAYEQYF. CDR3 in DNA: TGTGCCAGCAGTGACGGGTTCGCCTACGAGCAGTACTTC. This chain links TRBV12-3 or TRBV12-4 with TRBJ2-7; no reliable D call. The CDR3 contains 13 residues. With 5 bases removed from V and 2 bases from J, the gap between germline ends came to 10 bases.

This clonotype appeared once. The chain links TRBV12-3 or TRBV12-4 to TRBJ2-7; tentative D call: TRBD2 (6 bases). This CDR3 has 14 amino acids. The V and J ends lost 3 bases and 4 bases respectively, with 13 bases between them. CDR3 region: CASSFGGWVYEQYF. CDR3 bases: TGTGCCAGCAGTTTCGGGGGTTGGGTTTACGAGCAGTACTTC.

The chain recombines TRBV29-1 with TRBJ1-1; the D is unclear. V dropped 0 bases and J dropped 3 bases, with 11 bases sitting between them. Per germline, CDR1 SQVTM and CDR2 ANQGSEA. The CDR3 contains 14 residues. This chain's CDR3 is CSVEDEDWDTEAFF. For the CDR3, the DNA is TGCAGCGTTGAAGATGAGGATTGGGACACTGAAGCTTTCTTT. The complete variable domain, with remaining parts taken from reference TRBV29-1 and TRBJ1-1, reads SAVISQKPSRDICQRGTSLTIQCQVDSQVTMMFWYRQQPGQSLTLIATANQGSEATYESGFVIDKFPISRPNLTFSTLTVSNMSPEDSSIYLCSVEDEDWDTEAFFGQGTRLTVV.

The V and J genes are TRBV4-1 and TRBJ2-1, with D possibly TRBD2 on 6 matching bases. Trimming removed 1 base at V and 3 bases at J, with 10 bases between. This CDR3 is built from 15 residues. CDR1 and CDR2 (germline): MGHRA, YSYEKL. The CDR3 nucleotides are TGCGCCAGCAGCCAAGTAAACGGGGGCTACAATGAGCAGTTCTTC. Its protein is CASSQVNGGYNEQFF.

The genes are TRBV30 and TRBJ2-7; D is unclear. Trimming left V 3 bases short and J 3 bases short, with 9 bases between. Germline V gives CDR1 GTSNPN, CDR2 SVGIG (reference sequence). This CDR3 region has 12 residues. CDR3 in amino acids: CAWSGYDYEQYF. The CDR3 bases are TGTGCCTGGAGCGGGTATGACTACGAGCAGTACTTC. Combining the CDR3 with reference TRBV30 and TRBJ2-7 gives the whole variable domain SQTIHQWPATLVQPVGSPLSLECTVEGTSNPNLYWYRQAAGRGLQLLFYSVGIGQISSEVPQNLSASRPQDRQFILSSKKLLLSDSGFYLCAWSGYDYEQYFGPGTRLTVT.

The chain employs TRBV7-8 and TRBJ2-5; 12 bases line up with TRBD2. This CDR3 region has 15 residues. The V segment lost 7 bases and the J segment 2 bases; nucleotides outside the gene matches: 5. The germline V gene has CDR1 SGHVS and CDR2 FQNEAQ. CDR3 DNA: TGTGCCAGCAATCTAGCGGGAGGGTCTCAAGAGACCCAGTACTTC. It yields the protein CASNLAGGSQETQYF.

Written as DNA, the CDR3 is TGTGCCAGCAGTCCGATCCCGGGACTAGCGGCGCTCTCCTACAATGAGCAGTTCTTC. This encodes CASSPIPGLAALSYNEQFF. The V and J genes are TRBV27 and TRBJ2-1, with 11 bases identical to TRBD2. This CDR3 is 19 amino acids long. After removal of 5 bases from V and 0 bases from J, the junction contained 12 bases not matched to a gene. The V gene's germline CDR1 is MNHEY and CDR2 SMNVEV (reference sequence).

V gene TRBV7-9 combines with J gene TRBJ2-7; 7 bases map to TRBD2. The germline gives CDR1 SEHNR, CDR2 FQNEAQ (reference sequence). J was trimmed by 3 bases and V by 5 bases; bases with no gene match: 10. CDR3 size: 15 residues. This chain's CDR3 is CASSPPRGLVYEQYF. Here the CDR3 DNA reads TGTGCCAGCAGCCCCCCTCGAGGACTAGTCTACGAGCAGTACTTC.

The chain joins TRBV6-2 or TRBV6-3 to TRBJ2-7; no reliable D call. CDR3 length: 14 amino acids. Trimming took off 4 bases at V and 4 bases at J, with 14 bases between the two ends. Per germline, CDR1 MNHEY and CDR2 SVGEGT. CDR3 region: CASSSFGRKYEQYF. Here the CDR3 DNA reads TGTGCCAGCAGTTCCTTCGGCAGAAAGTACGAGCAGTACTTC.

V is TRBV20-1 and J is TRBJ2-7; 7 nucleotides match TRBD1. Germline V lookup: CDR1 DFQATT, CDR2 SNEGSKA (reference sequence). The length of the CDR3 is 14 residues. Losses at the gene ends were 3 bases for V and 4 bases for J; bases not matched to a gene: 9. CDR3: CSARSSDRLYEQYF. Here the CDR3 DNA reads TGCAGTGCTAGGTCCTCGGACAGGTTATACGAGCAGTACTTC.

The chain carries TRBV12-3 or TRBV12-4 and TRBJ2-5; TRBD2 matches at 11 bases. CDR3 length equals 16 residues. V lost 4 bases and J lost 4; bases outside the gene matches: 8. In nucleotides, the CDR3 is TGTGCCAGCAGTTCACTAGCGGGAGCCGAGTCAGAGACCCAGTACTTC. Protein product: CASSSLAGAESETQYF.

The gene calls are TRBV4-2 and TRBJ1-1; no clear D. There are 14 residues in the CDR3. Germline lookup yields CDR1 LGHNA and CDR2 YNFKEQ. The V end lost 0 bases, the J end lost 1 base, and 6 bases lay between the germline ends. CDR3 residues: CASSQDRTNTEAFF. Written as DNA, the CDR3 is TGTGCCAGCAGCCAAGATAGGACGAACACTGAAGCTTTCTTT.

The chain couples TRBV29-1 to TRBJ2-5; D call uncertain. Looked up from germline, CDR1 is SQVTM and CDR2 is ANQGSEA. This CDR3 contains 9 residues. With 6 bases removed from V and 4 bases from J, the gap between germline ends came to 3 bases. The CDR3 reads CSVGETQYF. CDR3 DNA: TGCAGCGTGGGAGAGACCCAGTACTTC.